The clone carrying this TCR beta chain was observed many times. Its antigen is not known. Germline CDR1 is SEHNR and CDR2 is FQNEAQ (reference sequence). V was trimmed by 3 bases and J by 3 bases, leaving 8 bases between them. This CDR3 is 13 amino acids long. Arm-PCR of CDR3 regions with iRepertoire HTBI primers generated TCR beta libraries. TCRdb re-called the multiplex PCR reads with MiXCR, one entry per CDR3 protein. The table records a few hundred thousand distinct CDR3 sequences, under 20% of them present only once. The data stem from a study of regulatory T cells in long-lasting Graves disease. Study observations and caveats: Among samples with persistent disease, TRBV28, TRBJ1-2 and TRBJ2-5 were favored.

Time point: newly diagnosed GD, antithyroid drugs for less than 3 months. From RNA extracted from PBMCs, the TCR library was made. The same sample was also used in a study of T cells in Graves' hyperthyroidism and ophthalmopathy. Turning to that study: These patients, aged 18 to 65, had recently diagnosed hyperthyroidism lasting under 2 months. With the HTBI primer set, the TCR CDR3 went through a first round of RT-PCR.

The clonotype was recovered from a woman in her thirties with Graves disease. This specimen was peripheral blood mononuclear cells (PBMCs), taken at new diagnosis, from a patient treated with antithyroid drugs. The chain links TRBV7-9 to TRBJ1-1; no firm D call. CDR3 sequence reads: CASSFRTDTEAFF. The CDR3 DNA reads TGTGCCAGCAGCTTTCGAACGGACACTGAAGCTTTCTTT.